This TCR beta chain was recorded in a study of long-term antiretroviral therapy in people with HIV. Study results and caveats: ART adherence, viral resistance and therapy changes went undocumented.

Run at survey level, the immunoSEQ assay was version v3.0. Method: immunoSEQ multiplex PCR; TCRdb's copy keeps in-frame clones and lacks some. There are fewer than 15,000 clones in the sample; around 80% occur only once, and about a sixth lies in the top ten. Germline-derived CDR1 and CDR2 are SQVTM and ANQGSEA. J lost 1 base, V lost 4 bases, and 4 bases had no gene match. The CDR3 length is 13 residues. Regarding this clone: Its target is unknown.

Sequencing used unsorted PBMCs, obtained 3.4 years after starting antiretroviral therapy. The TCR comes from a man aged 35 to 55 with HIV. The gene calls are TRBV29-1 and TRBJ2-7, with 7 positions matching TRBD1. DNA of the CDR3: TGCAGCGTTGGAGAGACAGGGTCCTACGAGCAGTACTTC. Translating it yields CSVGETGSYEQYF.